One sample yielded the 25 T cell receptor beta chains listed below, sequenced in a study of blood T cell repertoires in COVID-19. TCRdb keeps only in-frame clones here, not all; method: immunoSEQ multiplex PCR. This table holds around 270,000 clones, roughly 84% found once. Sequenced sample: peripheral blood. The receptors were gathered from a woman aged 40-49 years who had recovered from COVID-19.

The chain carries TRBV5-1 and TRBJ2-3; possible D gene TRBD1, 5 bases. The germline V gene has CDR1 SGHRS and CDR2 YFSETQ. The CDR3 runs 15 residues. V lost 1 base and J lost 2, with 11 bases in between. The CDR3 DNA reads TGCGCCAGCAGCTTGCAGGACACGACCACAGATACGCAGTATTTT. Its translation is CASSLQDTTTDTQYF.

This chain joins TRBV6-5 and TRBJ2-7, with unresolved D. V gave up 5 bases and J gave up 7 bases, with 12 bases separating them. This CDR3 is 12 amino acids long. CDR1 and CDR2 from the germline V gene are MNHEY and SVGAGI. The CDR3 here is CASSPTGAEQYF. CDR3 bases: TGTGCCAGCAGTCCCACCGGTGCAGAGCAGTACTTC.

In this sample, this clone turned up once. This sequence joins TRBV28 and TRBJ2-7; D may be TRBD2 (6 bases). The germline gives CDR1 MDHEN, CDR2 SYDVKM. Deletions cut 5 bases from V and 1 base from J, with 9 bases between. The length of the CDR3 is 13 residues. CDR3 nucleotide sequence: TGTGCCAGCAGTCGCGCGGGGTCCTACGAGCAGTACTTC. This sequence encodes CASSRAGSYEQYF.

CDR3 amino acids: CASNGQGPYNSPLHF. The DNA of the CDR3 is TGTGCCAGCAATGGACAGGGTCCCTATAATTCACCCCTCCACTTT. The chain employs TRBV6-5 and TRBJ1-6; 8 positions match TRBD1. The V gene end was trimmed by 7 bases and the J gene end by 2 bases; junction bases not matched to a gene: 4. This CDR3 is built from 15 residues. Germline assignment: CDR1 MNHEY and CDR2 SVGAGI.

The V gene is TRBV18, the J gene TRBJ1-3; D gene uncertain. The CDR3 loop spans 17 amino acids. From germline, CDR1 is KGHSH and CDR2 LQKENI. V shed 2 bases and J shed 1 base, with 15 bases lying between them. Written as DNA, the CDR3 is TGTGCCAGCTCACCAGGAGGATGGTATTCATCTGGAAACACCATATATTTT. As protein: CASSPGGWYSSGNTIYF.

The rearrangement links TRBV5-6 to TRBJ2-7; TRBD1 matches at 9 bases. This CDR3 has 14 residues. Losses at the gene ends were 2 bases for V and 4 bases for J; bases not matched to a gene: 4. The germline gives CDR1 SGHDT, CDR2 YYEEEE. The CDR3 sequence is CASSFGTGRYEQYF. CDR3 bases: TGTGCCAGCAGCTTCGGGACAGGGAGGTACGAGCAGTACTTC. Combining the CDR3 with reference TRBV5-6 and TRBJ2-7 gives the whole variable domain DAGVTQSPTHLIKTRGQQVTLRCSPKSGHDTVSWYQQALGQGPQFIFQYYEEEERQRGNFPDRFSGHQFPNYSSELNVNALLLGDSALYLCASSFGTGRYEQYFGPGTRLTVT.

J is TRBJ2-5 and V is TRBV7-9; TRBD2 might be the D (6 bases). CDR1 SEHNR and CDR2 FQNEAQ come from the germline V gene (reference sequence). Trimming cost V 3 bases and J 5 bases, with 19 bases left between them. The length of the CDR3 is 16 residues. The DNA for the CDR3 is TGTGCCAGCAGCTTTAAACCCACAGGAGGGAGTGAGACCCAGTACTTC. It yields the protein CASSFKPTGGSETQYF. The full variable domain, its missing parts supplied by reference TRBV7-9 and TRBJ2-5, is DTGVSQNPRHKITKRGQNVTFRCDPISEHNRLYWYRQTLGQGPEFLTYFQNEAQLEKSRLLSDRFSAERPKGSFSTLEIQRTEQGDSAMYLCASSFKPTGGSETQYFGPGTRLLVL.

This clone turned up a few times. In nucleotides, the CDR3 is TGTGCCACCAGCGGCCGGGACAGGGGGCGCGGTGAAAAACTGTTTTTT. Its translation is CATSGRDRGRGEKLFF. The rearrangement uses TRBV15 and TRBJ1-4; 12 positions agree with TRBD1. V shed 5 bases and J 7 bases; nucleotides not matched to a gene: 8. The CDR3 totals 16 residues. Germline CDR1 LNHNV, CDR2 YYDKDF (reference sequence).

This clone has a handful of counts. The chain is built from TRBV25-1 and TRBJ1-5, with D perhaps matching TRBD1 (5 bases). Germline CDR1 and CDR2: MGHDK and SYGVNS. This CDR3 region has 14 residues. Trimming cost V 6 bases and J 6 bases, with 15 bases left between them. This CDR3 is CASRGQGTGQPQHF. The CDR3 DNA follows: TGTGCCAGCAGGGGGCAGGGAACGGGTCAGCCCCAGCATTTT.

This clone was counted between two and nine times. Other DNA sequences in the same sample also yield this CDR3. This sequence joins TRBV3-1 (or the pseudogene TRBV3-2) and TRBJ2-7; 7 bases line up with TRBD1. This CDR3 comprises 12 residues. Germline-derived CDR1 and CDR2 are LGHDT and YNNKEL (reference sequence). V lost 1 base to trimming and J lost 6 bases; unmatched junction nucleotides: 0. CDR3 nucleotides: TGTGCCAGCAGCCAAGGACAGGGCGAGCAGTACTTC. Translation gives CASSQGQGEQYF.

J is TRBJ1-1 and V is TRBV2; TRBD1 is a possible D gene (6 bases). Germline-derived CDR1 and CDR2 are SNHLY and FYNNEI. CDR3 length: 16 amino acids. V shed 5 bases and J shed 3 bases, with 19 bases lying between them. In DNA, the CDR3 is TGTGCCAGCAGTTCCCGACGACTCCAGGGGCACACTGAAGCTTTCTTT. Protein: CASSSRRLQGHTEAFF. Full variable domain (outside the CDR3, taken from reference TRBV2 and TRBJ1-1): EPEVTQTPSHQVTQMGQEVILRCVPISNHLYFYWYRQILGQKVEFLVSFYNNEISEKSEIFDDQFSVERPDGSNFTLKIRSTKLEDSAMYFCASSSRRLQGHTEAFFGQGTRLTVV.

The V gene is TRBV6-4, the J gene TRBJ2-7, with 9 nucleotides matching TRBD1. Germline V lookup: CDR1 MRHNA, CDR2 SNTAGT. The trim removed 6 bases at V and 6 bases at J, leaving 6 bases unmatched. CDR3 length: 13 residues. The CDR3 protein is CASSRDRDSEQYF. The CDR3 coding sequence is TGTGCCAGCAGCCGGGACAGGGATAGCGAGCAGTACTTC.

The rearrangement joins TRBV7-6 to TRBJ1-5; no clear D. CDR1 is SGHVS and CDR2 is FNYEAQ in the germline V gene. V gave up 4 bases and J gave up 6 bases, with 13 bases separating them. This CDR3 is built from 14 residues. CDR3 amino acids: CASSSGKDGQPQHF. CDR3 bases: TGTGCCAGCAGCTCAGGAAAAGACGGTCAGCCCCAGCATTTT.

V and J are TRBV10-1 and TRBJ1-4, with 12 bases aligning to TRBD1. The CDR3 length is 16 residues. Germline V lookup: CDR1 WNHNN, CDR2 SYGVQD (reference sequence). V lost 5 bases and J lost 7; bases outside the gene matches: 8. CDR3 protein: CASSSTGTGGGEKLFF. The CDR3 DNA is TGCGCCAGCAGTAGCACCGGGACAGGGGGCGGTGAAAAACTGTTTTTT.

This chain uses TRBV4-1 with TRBJ1-1, with 7 nucleotides matching TRBD1. Germline loops: CDR1 MGHRA, CDR2 YSYEKL. The CDR3 totals 13 residues. Trimming cost V 4 bases and J 7 bases; bases outside gene matches: 6. The CDR3 nucleotides read TGCGCCAGCAGCCGAACGACAGGGAATGAAGCTTTCTTT. Encoded protein: CASSRTTGNEAFF.

The chain uses TRBV4-1 and TRBJ1-5; D unclear. From germline, CDR1 is MGHRA and CDR2 YSYEKL. V was pared by 0 bases and J by 9 bases, with 9 bases between. This CDR3 comprises 13 residues. The CDR3 DNA reads as TGCGCCAGCAGCCAAGACCTTGCCGGGCCCCAGCATTTT. Residues: CASSQDLAGPQHF.

A few counts support this clone. The chain employs TRBV10-3 and TRBJ1-1, with a weak D call TRBD1 (6 bases). CDR1 and CDR2 from the germline V gene are ENHRY and SYGVKD. Trimming pared 3 bases from V and 3 bases from J, leaving 11 bases between. This CDR3 is 14 amino acids long. CDR3 DNA: TGTGCCATCAGTGAAGCCGCAGGGGACACTGAAGCTTTCTTT. Translating gives CAISEAAGDTEAFF.

This chain links TRBV28 with TRBJ2-2; D ambiguous. Germline V gives CDR1 MDHEN, CDR2 SYDVKM. The germline V and J ends were trimmed by 3 bases and 0 bases, with 5 bases remaining between them. The CDR3 has 14 residues. The CDR3 region is CASSLPANTGELFF. The DNA for the CDR3 is TGTGCCAGCAGTTTGCCGGCGAACACCGGGGAGCTGTTTTTT.

Only one count was recorded for this clone. This sequence joins TRBV6-4 and TRBJ2-2, with D possibly TRBD1 on 5 matching bases. V gave up 7 bases and J gave up 7 bases, with 13 bases separating them. The CDR3 sequence is 13 residues long. Germline CDR1 MRHNA, CDR2 SNTAGT. The CDR3 sequence: CASKGRDGGELFF. CDR3 in DNA: TGTGCCAGCAAGGGCAGGGATGGCGGGGAGCTGTTTTTT.

The genes are TRBV28 and TRBJ1-1; no definite D call. Trimming pared 8 bases from V and 0 bases from J, leaving 13 bases between. The CDR3 length is 14 residues. Germline V gene sequence: CDR1 MDHEN, CDR2 SYDVKM. The CDR3 DNA reads TGTGCCAGCCGGGGTGGGGAAGTGAACACTGAAGCTTTCTTT. It is translated as CASRGGEVNTEAFF.

The V and J genes are TRBV18 and TRBJ1-5, with 9 positions matching TRBD1. This CDR3 has 17 amino acids. J lost 1 base, V lost 0 bases, and 4 bases had no gene match. CDR1 and CDR2 from the germline V gene are KGHSH and LQKENI. Here the CDR3 reads CASSPPLGTGSNQPQHF. As DNA, the CDR3 is TGTGCCAGCTCACCACCCCTCGGGACAGGGAGCAATCAGCCCCAGCATTTT.

The V call is TRBV19, the J call TRBJ1-1, with a tentative D call TRBD1 (5 bases). CDR1 and CDR2 (germline): LNHDA, SQIVND (reference sequence). This CDR3 comprises 16 residues. V shed 2 bases and J shed 0 bases, with 13 bases lying between them. CDR3 bases: TGTGCCAGTAGTATACGTCGAGACAGCCTGAACACTGAAGCTTTCTTT. Translation gives CASSIRRDSLNTEAFF.

The genes are TRBV6-2 or TRBV6-3 and TRBJ1-6; TRBD1 aligns across 8 bases. The CDR3 sequence is 17 residues long. The trim removed 2 bases at V and 0 bases at J, leaving 3 bases unmatched. The V gene's germline CDR1 is MNHEY and CDR2 SVGEGT. The CDR3 sequence is CASSYRQGSSYNSPLHF. The CDR3 DNA reads as TGTGCCAGCAGTTACCGACAGGGGAGCTCCTATAATTCACCCCTCCACTTT.

The chain is built from TRBV2 and TRBJ2-7, with D unresolved. From germline, CDR1 is SNHLY and CDR2 FYNNEI. V lost 6 bases and J 3 bases, leaving 12 bases between the germline ends. The CDR3 runs 13 residues. CDR3 coding DNA: TGTGCCAGCAGCCGGAGCCGGAACTACGAGCAGTACTTC. This codes for CASSRSRNYEQYF.

J is TRBJ2-2 and V is TRBV28; 8 positions match TRBD1. V trimming: 4 bases; J trimming: 5 bases; junction bases outside the gene matches: 9. CDR3 length: 16 residues. Germline V CDR1 and CDR2: MDHEN, SYDVKM. The CDR3 coding sequence is TGTGCCAGCAGTTCCCACAGGGGGATGAGGACCGGGGAGCTGTTTTTT. Protein product: CASSSHRGMRTGELFF.